This TCR beta chain comes out of a study of CDR3 diversity in severe acne (dated by TCRdb to the late 2010s). Libraries were built with PCR. The instrument was an Illumina HiSeq 2000. TCRdb reprocessed the public reads (quality trimming at Q25 with fastp, clone calling with MiXCR) and kept in-frame beta chains. All rows with the same CDR3 protein become a single entry with the most common DNA and genes. The sample contains 100,000 or so distinct CDR3 sequences, roughly 51% of them found a single time. The top ten clonotypes cover under 15% of the sample. This clonotype has ten or more counts. Its antigen is still unknown. Per-base quality was not reported, and no clone a single base away is much larger than it. The CDR3 covers 15 residues, taking in both the cysteine and the phenylalanine. Only CDR3 DNA is held: 45 bases, read in frame from base 1. The V end loses 3 bases and the J end loses 4 bases, and a stretch of 13 bases separates them. The germline V gene provides CDR1 MRHNA and CDR2 SNTAGT.

The receptor chain draws on TRBV6-4 and TRBJ2-1; the D gene is possibly TRBD1 or TRBD2, with 6 bases matching each. The sequenced material came from blood. This clonotype was obtained from a male donor with acne. The CDR3 region reads CASSERGGTYNEQFF. The nucleotide sequence reads TGTGCCAGCAGTGAAAGAGGAGGGACATACAATGAGCAGTTCTTC.